The 21 T cell receptor beta chains below come from one sample, sequenced in a study of blood T cell repertoires in COVID-19 (dated by TCRdb to about 2020). The library was built by means of the immunoSEQ multiplex PCR assay. Not all clones reach the TCRdb copy of this immuneACCESS table, which keeps in-frame sequences only. Checked studies attribute under half of the gap to unresolved V genes and leave the rest unexplained. This sample has just over 300,000 clones in its table, and roughly 90% of those were observed once. The top ten clones comprise roughly 1.9% of the sample. Specimen: peripheral blood. The receptors were sampled from a woman aged 25-40 years with COVID-19, enrolled during active disease.

The V gene is TRBV3-1 (or the pseudogene TRBV3-2), the J gene TRBJ1-1, with 8 positions matching TRBD1. V was clipped by 4 bases and J by 11 bases; unmatched bases: 6. The CDR3 sequence is 12 residues long. The germline V gene has CDR1 LGHDT and CDR2 YNNKEL (reference sequence). CDR3 amino acids: CASSLMTGEAFF. In nucleotides, the CDR3 is TGTGCCAGCAGCCTGATGACAGGGGAGGCTTTCTTT.

This chain uses TRBV4-3 with TRBJ2-7, with 7 bases identical to TRBD1. The V gene's germline CDR1 is LGHNA and CDR2 YSLEER. Losses at the gene ends were 6 bases for V and 7 bases for J; bases not matched to a gene: 12. CDR3 length: 14 residues. For the CDR3, the DNA is TGCGCCAGCAGGGCAGGGACAGTATCCGGTGAGCAGTACTTC. This sequence encodes CASRAGTVSGEQYF.

The rearrangement joins TRBV7-8 to TRBJ2-3, with D possibly being TRBD1 (6 bases). Trimming removed 2 bases from V and 0 bases from J, with 9 bases in between. The CDR3 has 15 amino acids. Germline CDR1 reads SGHVS; CDR2 reads FQNEAQ. This chain's CDR3 is CASSLLGGSTDTQYF. The CDR3 region has the DNA TGTGCCAGCAGCTTATTAGGGGGTAGCACAGATACGCAGTATTTT. Looking up the rest from reference TRBV7-8 and TRBJ2-3 gives the full variable domain: GAGVSQSPRYKVAKRGQDVALRCDPISGHVSLFWYQQALGQGPEFLTYFQNEAQLDKSGLPSDRFFAERPEGSVSTLKIQRTQQEDSAVYLCASSLLGGSTDTQYFGPGTRLTVL.

The chain carries TRBV19 and TRBJ1-4; D is possibly TRBD1 (5 bases). Germline V gene lookup returns CDR1 LNHDA and CDR2 SQIVND (reference sequence). Deletions cut 0 bases from V and 4 bases from J, with 15 bases between. The CDR3 runs 17 residues. CDR3 sequence: CASSIDRSRQNNEKLFF. CDR3 DNA sequence: TGTGCCAGTAGTATAGATAGATCCCGACAGAATAATGAAAAACTGTTTTTT.

V usage is TRBV6-2 or TRBV6-3 and J usage is TRBJ2-2, with 10 bases aligning to TRBD2. The V segment lost 6 bases and the J segment 2 bases; nucleotides outside the gene matches: 3. There are 15 residues in the CDR3. CDR1 and CDR2 from the germline V gene are MNHEY and SVGEGT. The CDR3 protein is CASSLLAGNTGELFF. CDR3 nucleotides: TGTGCCAGCAGCTTACTAGCGGGAAACACCGGGGAGCTGTTTTTT.

J is TRBJ2-3 and V is TRBV4-2; the D is unclear. The CDR3 loop spans 14 amino acids. Germline V gives CDR1 LGHNA, CDR2 YNFKEQ. V was trimmed by 1 base and J by 7 bases, leaving 12 bases between them. CDR3 bases: TGTGCCAGCAGCCAAGGTCGGTCCACCAATACGCAGTATTTT. The encoded protein is CASSQGRSTNTQYF.

The rearrangement uses TRBV5-1 and TRBJ2-2; 12 bases line up with TRBD2. The V gene's germline CDR1 is SGHRS and CDR2 YFSETQ. V shed 2 bases and J 0 bases; nucleotides not matched to a gene: 5. This CDR3 contains 18 residues. The CDR3 bases are TGCGCCAGCAGCTTTTTTCTAGCGGGGGGGCCGAACACCGGGGAGCTGTTTTTT. The encoded protein is CASSFFLAGGPNTGELFF.

This chain uses TRBV6-5 with TRBJ1-5, with 7 bases aligning to TRBD1. The CDR3 consists of 15 residues. Germline assignment: CDR1 MNHEY and CDR2 SVGAGI. The V segment lost 6 bases and the J segment 4 bases; nucleotides outside the gene matches: 9. The CDR3 here is CASSDRVGGNQPQHF. Written as DNA, the CDR3 is TGTGCCAGCAGCGACAGGGTAGGGGGAAATCAGCCCCAGCATTTT.

The gene calls are TRBV5-4 and TRBJ1-1; D ambiguous. The V and J ends lost 1 base and 1 base respectively, with 5 bases between them. This CDR3 has 13 residues. Germline CDR1 is SGHNT and CDR2 is YYREEE (reference sequence). The CDR3 nucleotides are TGTGCCAGCAGCTTGACAGCGAACACTGAAGCTTTCTTT. This codes for CASSLTANTEAFF.

The chain joins TRBV7-9 to TRBJ2-1; no clear D. Germline V gives CDR1 SEHNR, CDR2 FQNEAQ (reference sequence). The V end lost 0 bases, the J end lost 7 bases, and 10 bases lay between the germline ends. This CDR3 is built from 14 residues. Written as DNA, the CDR3 is TGTGCCAGCAGCTTAGCGTCGAGGCCTAATGAGCAGTTCTTC. It yields the protein CASSLASRPNEQFF.

The V and J genes are TRBV28 and TRBJ1-4; 7 nucleotides line up with TRBD1. This CDR3 is 14 amino acids long. Losses at the gene ends were 10 bases for V and 3 bases for J; bases not matched to a gene: 8. CDR1 is MDHEN, CDR2 SYDVKM, per germline. CDR3 sequence (DNA): TGTGCCACCCTCGAAGGACAGGCTAATGAAAAACTGTTTTTT. It codes for CATLEGQANEKLFF.

The chain has TRBV19 and TRBJ2-2; the match to TRBD1 covers 7 bases. V lost 10 bases and J lost 6; bases outside the gene matches: 11. Germline CDR1 reads LNHDA; CDR2 reads SQIVND (reference sequence). The CDR3 sequence is 14 residues long. In DNA form, the CDR3 reads TGTGCCACCTCGACAGGGATATCCGCCGGGGAGCTGTTTTTT. Amino acid sequence: CATSTGISAGELFF.

The chain links TRBV7-2 to TRBJ1-1; D gene uncertain. Germline V gene sequence: CDR1 SGHTA, CDR2 FQGNSA. There are 15 residues in the CDR3. V was trimmed by 2 bases and J by 4 bases, leaving 14 bases between them. The CDR3 nucleotides are TGTGCCAGCAGCTTATCTTTTCAGTCTGGCACTGAAGCTTTCTTT. It encodes CASSLSFQSGTEAFF.

This chain uses TRBV2 with TRBJ1-1; D is possibly TRBD1 (5 bases). Looked up from germline, CDR1 is SNHLY and CDR2 is FYNNEI. The CDR3 consists of 15 residues. Trimming removed 5 bases at V and 1 base at J, with 14 bases between. The CDR3 sequence: CASSLDTSSNTEAFF. CDR3 DNA: TGTGCCAGCAGTTTGGACACCTCTTCGAACACTGAAGCTTTCTTT.

V and J are TRBV7-9 and TRBJ1-2; TRBD1 matches 9 bases. The V gene end was trimmed by 1 base and the J gene end by 5 bases; junction bases not matched to a gene: 5. Germline assignment: CDR1 SEHNR and CDR2 FQNEAQ (reference sequence). CDR3 length: 15 amino acids. The CDR3 is CASSLGAGTGYGYTF. The CDR3 DNA reads TGTGCCAGCAGCTTAGGAGCAGGGACAGGGTATGGCTACACCTTC.

This chain connects TRBV19 to TRBJ2-2; perhaps TRBD2 as D (5 bases). This CDR3 spans 15 amino acids. V gave up 2 bases and J gave up 0 bases, with 7 bases separating them. Germline V gene data show CDR1 as LNHDA and CDR2 as SQIVND (reference sequence). This CDR3 is CASSIRRSNTGELFF. In DNA form, the CDR3 reads TGTGCCAGTAGTATAAGGAGGTCGAACACCGGGGAGCTGTTTTTT. Full variable domain (remainder filled in from reference TRBV19 and TRBJ2-2): DGGITQSPKYLFRKEGQNVTLSCEQNLNHDAMYWYRQDPGQGLRLIYYSQIVNDFQKGDIAEGYSVSREKKESFPLTVTSAQKNPTAFYLCASSIRRSNTGELFFGEGSRLTVL.

The CDR3 DNA sequence: TGCAGTGCCCGGAGGACTGAAGCTTTCTTT. Residues: CSARRTEAFF. V usage is TRBV20-1 and J usage is TRBJ1-1, with unresolved D. The CDR3 has 10 residues. Trimming shortened V by 6 bases and J by 5 bases, and 7 bases separated the two germline ends. Germline V gene sequence: CDR1 DFQATT, CDR2 SNEGSKA (reference sequence).

This chain's CDR3 is CATSRPGTSGGSDTQYF. CDR3 nucleotides: TGTGCCACCAGCAGACCTGGGACTAGCGGGGGGTCAGATACGCAGTATTTT. The chain couples TRBV15 to TRBJ2-3; TRBD2 aligns across 15 bases. After removal of 2 bases from V and 4 bases from J, the junction contained 4 bases not matched to a gene. This CDR3 is built from 17 residues. Germline CDR1 and CDR2: LNHNV and YYDKDF (reference sequence).

The CDR3 DNA sequence: TGTGCCAGCAGCCAAGCAGTAGGGGTGAACACTGAAGCTTTCTTT. Protein: CASSQAVGVNTEAFF. J is TRBJ1-1 and V is TRBV4-2, with D possibly matching TRBD1 (5 bases). Germline CDR1 and CDR2: LGHNA and YNFKEQ. The CDR3 is 15 residues long. Trimming stripped 1 base from V and 0 bases from J, with 9 bases between.

The chain has TRBV19 and TRBJ2-7; D is unresolved. Deletions cut 1 base from V and 0 bases from J, with 10 bases between. Germline V lookup: CDR1 LNHDA, CDR2 SQIVND (reference sequence). The CDR3 sequence is 15 residues long. The CDR3 nucleotides are TGTGCCAGTAGTATAGGGGCAGGAAGCTCCTACGAGCAGTACTTC. Translating it yields CASSIGAGSSYEQYF. Full variable domain (rest looked up from reference TRBV19 and TRBJ2-7): DGGITQSPKYLFRKEGQNVTLSCEQNLNHDAMYWYRQDPGQGLRLIYYSQIVNDFQKGDIAEGYSVSREKKESFPLTVTSAQKNPTAFYLCASSIGAGSSYEQYFGPGTRLTVT.

V and J are TRBV3-1 (or the pseudogene TRBV3-2) and TRBJ2-7; D possibly corresponds to TRBD1 (5 bases). The V and J ends lost 1 base and 5 bases respectively, with 15 bases between them. The CDR3 contains 15 residues. CDR1 is LGHDT and CDR2 is YNNKEL in the germline V gene (reference sequence). In DNA, the CDR3 is TGTGCCAGCAGCCAAGGTACAGGCGTCAGGAACGAGCAGTACTTC. Amino acid sequence: CASSQGTGVRNEQYF.